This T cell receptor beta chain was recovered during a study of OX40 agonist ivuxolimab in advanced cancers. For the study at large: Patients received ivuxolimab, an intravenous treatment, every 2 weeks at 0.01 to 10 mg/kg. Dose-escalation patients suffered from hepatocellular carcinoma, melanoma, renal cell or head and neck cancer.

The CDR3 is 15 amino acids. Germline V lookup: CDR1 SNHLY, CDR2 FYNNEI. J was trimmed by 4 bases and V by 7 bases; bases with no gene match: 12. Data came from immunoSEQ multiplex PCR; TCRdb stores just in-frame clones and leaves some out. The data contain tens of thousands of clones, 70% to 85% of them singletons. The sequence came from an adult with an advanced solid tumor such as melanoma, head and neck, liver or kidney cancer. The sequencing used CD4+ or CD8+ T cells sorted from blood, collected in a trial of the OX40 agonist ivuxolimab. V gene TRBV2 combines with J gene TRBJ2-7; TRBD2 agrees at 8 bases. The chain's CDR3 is CASNAGGARLYEQYF. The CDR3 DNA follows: TGTGCCAGCAACGCCGGGGGGGCTCGGCTTTACGAGCAGTACTTC.